The 19 T cell receptor beta chains below all came from one sample that was sequenced in a study of OX40 agonist ivuxolimab in advanced cancers. Profiled with immunoSEQ multiplex PCR; TCRdb holds only in-frame clones, not every one. Found here are just over 35,000 clones, 76% of them singletons; the top ten hold 24%. The sample in question was CD4+ or CD8+ T cells sorted from blood, obtained in a trial of the OX40 agonist ivuxolimab. The receptors were gathered from an adult with an advanced solid tumor such as melanoma, head and neck, liver or kidney cancer.

The CDR3 loop is CASSEAGGGLYNEQFF. CDR3 DNA sequence: TGTGCCAGCAGTGAAGCGGGTGGGGGGCTGTACAATGAGCAGTTCTTC. The chain combines TRBV6-1 with TRBJ2-1; D is possibly TRBD1 or TRBD2 (6 bases each). The CDR3 consists of 16 residues. CDR1 is MNHNS and CDR2 is SASEGT in the germline V gene. The V gene lost 0 bases and the J gene lost 4 bases, with 13 bases spanning the gap.

The chain combines TRBV5-1 with TRBJ2-5; the match to TRBD2 covers 12 bases. J lost 5 bases, V lost 3 bases, and 8 bases had no gene match. Germline-derived CDR1 and CDR2 are SGHRS and YFSETQ. This CDR3 comprises 16 residues. CDR3: CASSSASGGAGETQYF. CDR3 DNA: TGCGCCAGCAGCTCAGCTAGCGGGGGGGCCGGGGAGACCCAGTACTTC.

The chain is built from TRBV6-5 and TRBJ1-1; no firm D call. The V and J ends lost 0 bases and 4 bases respectively, with 12 bases between them. The CDR3 is 15 amino acids. The germline gives CDR1 MNHEY, CDR2 SVGAGI. The CDR3 region has the DNA TGTGCCAGCAGTTACTCTCCGACGTCAGGCACTGAAGCTTTCTTT. Translation: CASSYSPTSGTEAFF.

This sequence joins TRBV6-6 and TRBJ2-2; no clear D gene. This CDR3 contains 15 residues. Germline V gives CDR1 MNHNY, CDR2 SVGAGI (reference sequence). V gave up 6 bases and J gave up 8 bases, with 19 bases separating them. CDR3 protein: CASSVALPSEGELFF. In nucleotides, the CDR3 is TGTGCCAGCAGCGTTGCCCTCCCTTCAGAAGGGGAGCTGTTTTTT.

J is TRBJ1-6 and V is TRBV2; TRBD1 aligns across 9 bases. The CDR3 is 14 amino acids. V was clipped by 7 bases and J by 11 bases; unmatched bases: 9. The germline V gene has CDR1 SNHLY and CDR2 FYNNEI. The DNA for the CDR3 is TGTGCCAGCACGACAGGGGGAAGATTTCCACCCCTCCACTTT. As protein: CASTTGGRFPPLHF.

This chain connects TRBV5-4 to TRBJ1-1, with D perhaps matching TRBD1 (5 bases). V lost 5 bases and J lost 3, with 14 bases in between. The germline V gene encodes CDR1 SGHNT and CDR2 YYREEE (reference sequence). The CDR3 covers 14 residues. The CDR3 loop is CASREGELDTEAFF. The CDR3 bases are TGTGCCAGCAGGGAAGGGGAGTTGGACACTGAAGCTTTCTTT.

This chain uses TRBV5-1 with TRBJ2-1; the D gene is possibly TRBD2 (5 bases). This CDR3 spans 13 amino acids. Germline V gives CDR1 SGHRS, CDR2 YFSETQ. With 3 bases removed from V and 6 bases from J, the gap between germline ends came to 10 bases. CDR3 amino acids: CASSSGLFNEQFF. The CDR3 DNA is TGCGCCAGCAGCTCAGGACTCTTCAATGAGCAGTTCTTC.

The V call is TRBV7-7, the J call TRBJ2-7; 10 bases align to TRBD1. The CDR3 sequence is 14 residues long. Germline V gene data show CDR1 as SSHAT and CDR2 as FNYEAQ (reference sequence). V was clipped by 6 bases and J by 5 bases; unmatched bases: 7. The DNA for the CDR3 is TGTGCCAGCAGTTCCGGGACAGGGGCCCACGAGCAGTACTTC. Translation: CASSSGTGAHEQYF.

This chain connects TRBV5-8 to TRBJ2-2, with a possible D match to TRBD1 (6 bases). Trimming took 2 bases from V and 6 from J, leaving 8 bases between them. CDR1 is SGHTS and CDR2 is YDEGEE in the germline V gene. CDR3 length: 13 residues. The CDR3 nucleotides are TGTGCCAGCAGCTTTGGGACACCCGGGGAGCTGTTTTTT. This codes for CASSFGTPGELFF.

CDR3 nucleotide sequence: TGTGCCAGCACCCCCCTGGGAGGGAGGCCTCTCGGGCAGTACGTC. Translating gives CASTPLGGRPLGQYV. The chain joins TRBV28 to TRBJ2-7, with 7 bases fitting TRBD2. CDR1 is MDHEN and CDR2 is SYDVKM in the germline V gene. J was trimmed by 9 bases and V by 7 bases; bases with no gene match: 18. This CDR3 has 15 amino acids.

The gene calls are TRBV4-2 and TRBJ2-2; 8 bases line up with TRBD2. After removal of 2 bases from V and 3 bases from J, the junction contained 5 bases not matched to a gene. Per the germline V gene, CDR1 is LGHNA and CDR2 is YNFKEQ. The CDR3 spans 16 residues. The CDR3 DNA sequence: TGTGCCAGCAGCCAATACCCGGGGGGGGACACCGGGGAGCTGTTTTTT. This sequence encodes CASSQYPGGDTGELFF.

The genes are TRBV28 and TRBJ2-1, with D uncertain. The CDR3 consists of 12 residues. V dropped 5 bases and J dropped 4 bases, with 6 bases sitting between them. Germline-derived CDR1 and CDR2 are MDHEN and SYDVKM. The CDR3 sequence: CASSTQYNEQFF. The CDR3 DNA is TGTGCCAGCAGTACTCAGTACAATGAGCAGTTCTTC.

The rearrangement links TRBV28 to TRBJ1-1; D possibly corresponds to TRBD1 (6 bases). Trimming cost V 3 bases and J 3 bases, with 11 bases left between them. CDR1 MDHEN and CDR2 SYDVKM come from the germline V gene. The length of the CDR3 is 14 residues. This CDR3 is CASSFRGGYTEAFF. The CDR3 nucleotides read TGTGCCAGCAGTTTCCGAGGGGGGTACACTGAAGCTTTCTTT.

J is TRBJ2-1 and V is TRBV12-5, with D perhaps given as TRBD1 or TRBD2 (5 bases each). V was shortened by 7 bases and J by 2 bases, with 15 bases between the two germline ends. CDR3 size: 15 residues. Looked up from germline, CDR1 is LGHNT and CDR2 is FRNRAP. The CDR3 region is CASALRDPAYNEQFF. CDR3 DNA: TGTGCTAGTGCCCTCCGGGACCCAGCCTACAATGAGCAGTTCTTC.

This chain connects TRBV6-1 to TRBJ1-1, with no clear D. Trimming cost V 8 bases and J 4 bases, with 17 bases left between them. The CDR3 sequence is 14 residues long. The germline gives CDR1 MNHNS, CDR2 SASEGT. CDR3 bases: TGTGCCAGCTCCGTAGAAGGGATCACCACTGAAGCTTTCTTT. Protein sequence: CASSVEGITTEAFF.

V is TRBV5-1 and J is TRBJ2-3; D is perhaps TRBD1 (5 bases). This CDR3 has 14 residues. The V gene's germline CDR1 is SGHRS and CDR2 YFSETQ. Trimming took 3 bases from V and 5 from J, leaving 13 bases between them. CDR3 sequence (DNA): TGCGCCAGCAGCTGGGGCCAAACCAGAGATACGCAGTATTTT. Residues: CASSWGQTRDTQYF.

V gene TRBV4-2 combines with J gene TRBJ1-3; no definite D call. Per germline, CDR1 LGHNA and CDR2 YNFKEQ. Trimming removed 0 bases at V and 0 bases at J, with 9 bases between. This CDR3 comprises 16 residues. The CDR3 sequence is CASSQDRPSSGNTIYF. DNA of the CDR3: TGTGCCAGCAGCCAAGATCGGCCGTCCTCTGGAAACACCATATATTTT.

The V call is TRBV13, the J call TRBJ2-2; TRBD1 agrees at 7 bases. This CDR3 comprises 14 residues. Germline CDR1 PRHDT, CDR2 FYEKMQ (reference sequence). With 3 bases clipped from V and 7 bases from J, the junction kept 5 bases outside the gene matches. The CDR3 bases are TGTGCCAGCAGCTTGGGAGACAGGGTCGGGGAGCTGTTTTTT. Protein sequence: CASSLGDRVGELFF.

This chain connects TRBV6-4 to TRBJ1-1, with D possibly matching TRBD1 (6 bases). Germline values: CDR1 MRHNA, CDR2 SNTAGT. There are 12 residues in the CDR3. Trimming stripped 5 bases from V and 5 bases from J, with 9 bases between. The CDR3 region is CASSSGTTEAFF. In DNA, the CDR3 is TGTGCCAGCAGTTCCGGGACAACTGAAGCTTTCTTT.